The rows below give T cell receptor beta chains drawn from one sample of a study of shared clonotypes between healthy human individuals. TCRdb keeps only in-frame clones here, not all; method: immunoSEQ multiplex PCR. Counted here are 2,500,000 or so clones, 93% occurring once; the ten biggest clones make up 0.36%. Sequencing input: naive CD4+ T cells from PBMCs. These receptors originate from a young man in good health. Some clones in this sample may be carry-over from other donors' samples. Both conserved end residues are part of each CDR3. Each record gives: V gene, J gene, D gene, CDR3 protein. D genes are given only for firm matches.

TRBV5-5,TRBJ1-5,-,CASSSDANQPQHF
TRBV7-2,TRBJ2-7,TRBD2,CASSALGGRAYEQYF
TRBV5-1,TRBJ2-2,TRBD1,CASSSGTADTGELFF
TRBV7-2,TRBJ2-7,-,CASSLPPTREQYF
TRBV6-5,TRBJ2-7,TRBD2,CASSYSASGTYEQYF
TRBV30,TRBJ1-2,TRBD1,CAWTAAKTGGYGYTF
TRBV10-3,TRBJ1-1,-,CAISEYEPNTLNTEAFF
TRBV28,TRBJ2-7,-,CASSLGSKGYEQYF
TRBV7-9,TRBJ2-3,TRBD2,CASSLFSGRALTQYF
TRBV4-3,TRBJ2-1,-,CASSQDARNEQFF
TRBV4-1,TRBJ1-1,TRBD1,CASSQVIRQGARFTEAFF
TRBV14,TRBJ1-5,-,CASSPTRGQPQHF
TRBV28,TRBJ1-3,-,CASSLLASGKQGGNTIYF
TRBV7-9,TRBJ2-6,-,CASRPKGGNSGANVLTF
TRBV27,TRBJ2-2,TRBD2,CASRPIAGAGTGELFF
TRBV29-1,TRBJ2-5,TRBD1,CSAGTGEETQYF
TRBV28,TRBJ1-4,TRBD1,CASSSPGQGVEKLFF
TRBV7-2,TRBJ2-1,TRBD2,CASSLASRLAGGNEQFF
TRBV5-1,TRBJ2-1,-,CASRPGPPNNEQFF
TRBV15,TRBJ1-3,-,CATSRYSGNTIYF
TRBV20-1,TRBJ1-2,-,CSARDVLGYTF
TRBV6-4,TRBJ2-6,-,CASSPGAAGANVLTF
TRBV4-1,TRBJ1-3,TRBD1,CASSAQGFRNTIYF
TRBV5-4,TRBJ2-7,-,CASSPGRNAYEQYF
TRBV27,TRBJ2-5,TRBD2,CASSLGGLAGEETQYF